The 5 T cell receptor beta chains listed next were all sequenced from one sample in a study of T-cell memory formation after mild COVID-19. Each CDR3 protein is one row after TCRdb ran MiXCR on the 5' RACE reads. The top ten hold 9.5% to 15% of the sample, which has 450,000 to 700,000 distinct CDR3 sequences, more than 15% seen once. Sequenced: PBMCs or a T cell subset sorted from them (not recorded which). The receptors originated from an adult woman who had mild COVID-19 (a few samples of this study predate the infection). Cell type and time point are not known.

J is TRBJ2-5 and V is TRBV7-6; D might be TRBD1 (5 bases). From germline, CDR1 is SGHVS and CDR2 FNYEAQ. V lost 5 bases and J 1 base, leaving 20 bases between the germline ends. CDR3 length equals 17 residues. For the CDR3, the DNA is TGTGCCAGCAGCCCCCGTTATCGCAGGGCAGGCCAAGAGACCCAGTACTTC. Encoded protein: CASSPRYRRAGQETQYF.

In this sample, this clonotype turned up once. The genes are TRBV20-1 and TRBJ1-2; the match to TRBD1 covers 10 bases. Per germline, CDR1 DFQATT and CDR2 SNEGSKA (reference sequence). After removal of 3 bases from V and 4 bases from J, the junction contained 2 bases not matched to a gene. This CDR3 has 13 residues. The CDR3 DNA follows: TGCAGTGCTAGGGACAGGGGGGTCTATGGCTACACCTTC. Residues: CSARDRGVYGYTF.

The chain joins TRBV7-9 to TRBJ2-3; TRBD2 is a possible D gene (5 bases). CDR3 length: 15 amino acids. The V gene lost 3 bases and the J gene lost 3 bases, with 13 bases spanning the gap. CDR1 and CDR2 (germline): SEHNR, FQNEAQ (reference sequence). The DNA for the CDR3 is TGTGCCAGCAGCTTCGAGGGCATAGGAACAGATACGCAGTATTTT. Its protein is CASSFEGIGTDTQYF.

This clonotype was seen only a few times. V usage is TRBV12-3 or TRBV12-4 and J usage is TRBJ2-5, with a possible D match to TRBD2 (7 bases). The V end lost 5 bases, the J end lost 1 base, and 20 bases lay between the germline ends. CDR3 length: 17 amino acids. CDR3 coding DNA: TGTGCCAGCAGTCGGGGGCTAGGAAGCGGGGCCCAAGAGACCCAGTACTTC. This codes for CASSRGLGSGAQETQYF.

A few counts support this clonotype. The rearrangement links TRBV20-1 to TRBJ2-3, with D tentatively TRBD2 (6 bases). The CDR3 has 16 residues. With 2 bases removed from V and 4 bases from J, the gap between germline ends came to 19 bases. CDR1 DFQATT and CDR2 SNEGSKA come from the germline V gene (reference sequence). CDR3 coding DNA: TGCAGTGCTAGACTTCGGCCTACTAGCAGGGCAGATACGCAGTATTTT. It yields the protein CSARLRPTSRADTQYF.